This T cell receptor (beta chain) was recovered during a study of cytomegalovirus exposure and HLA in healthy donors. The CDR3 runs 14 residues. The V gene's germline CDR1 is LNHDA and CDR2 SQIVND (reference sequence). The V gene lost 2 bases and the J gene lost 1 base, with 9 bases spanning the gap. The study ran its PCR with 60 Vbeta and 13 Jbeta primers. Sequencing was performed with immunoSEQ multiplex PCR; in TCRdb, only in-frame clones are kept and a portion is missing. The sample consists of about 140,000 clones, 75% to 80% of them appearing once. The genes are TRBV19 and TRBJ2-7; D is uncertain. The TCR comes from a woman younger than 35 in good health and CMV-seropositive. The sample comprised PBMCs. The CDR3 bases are TGTGCCAGTAGTATAATTTCAGGATCCTACGAGCAGTACTTC. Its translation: CASSIISGSYEQYF.